The entry that follows covers one T cell receptor (beta chain) sequence. Generated by immunoSEQ multiplex PCR, the TCRdb table keeps only in-frame clones and is missing some. Of 60,000 to 80,000 clones detected, around 85% appear once; the ten largest clones hold over 3%. This CDR3 comprises 18 residues. The ends lost 0 bases at V and 4 bases at J; junction bases unmatched: 12. Germline CDR1 SGHTS, CDR2 YDEGEE. These data originate in a study of T cell changes during pregnancy in multiple sclerosis. The source of this sequence is a female donor with multiple sclerosis, enrolled in a pregnancy study. Sequencing was performed on peripheral blood, taken before pregnancy. J is TRBJ2-1 and V is TRBV5-8, with 8 positions matching TRBD2. The chain's CDR3 is CASSLGPTGGRGYNEQFF. CDR3 DNA: TGTGCCAGCAGCTTGGGTCCTACGGGAGGGAGAGGGTACAATGAGCAGTTCTTC.